These 24 T cell receptor beta chains originate from one sample sequenced in a study of blood T cell repertoires in COVID-19. Assay used: immunoSEQ multiplex PCR; TCRdb lists only in-frame clones, some missing. This repertoire shows 25,000 to 35,000 clones, roughly 85% found once; its top ten account for 6.6%. The sample comprised peripheral blood. All receptors come from a man aged 55 to 70 with active COVID-19.

The rearrangement uses TRBV18 and TRBJ1-1; 8 bases are shared with TRBD1. This CDR3 region has 13 residues. The ends lost 3 bases at V and 8 bases at J; junction bases unmatched: 5. The V gene's germline CDR1 is KGHSH and CDR2 LQKENI. CDR3 nucleotides: TGTGCCAGCTCACCCCGACAGGGGTTAGAAGCTTTCTTT. Encoded protein: CASSPRQGLEAFF.

The chain recombines TRBV28 with TRBJ1-5; D ambiguous. CDR3 length: 13 amino acids. Trimming took off 4 bases at V and 6 bases at J, with 10 bases between the two ends. Per the germline V gene, CDR1 is MDHEN and CDR2 is SYDVKM. CDR3 in DNA: TGTGCCAGCAGTTCGAGCGTTAGTCAGCCCCAGCATTTT. Protein: CASSSSVSQPQHF. The complete variable domain, with remaining parts taken from reference TRBV28 and TRBJ1-5, reads DVKVTQSSRYLVKRTGEKVFLECVQDMDHENMFWYRQDPGLGLRLIYFSYDVKMKEKGDIPEGYSVSREKKERFSLILESASTNQTSMYLCASSSSVSQPQHFGDGTRLSIL.

In its sample, this clone is medium-sized. V is TRBV6-5 and J is TRBJ2-1; D unresolved. From germline, CDR1 is MNHEY and CDR2 SVGAGI. The CDR3 runs to 11 residues. V lost 5 bases and J 7 bases, leaving 6 bases between the germline ends. The DNA of the CDR3 is TGTGCCAGCAGTAACGGGAATGAGCAGTTCTTC. This encodes CASSNGNEQFF.

The V call is TRBV6-6, the J call TRBJ2-7; maybe TRBD2 (6 bases). V lost 8 bases and J lost 0, with 11 bases in between. The germline gives CDR1 MNHNY, CDR2 SVGAGI (reference sequence). The CDR3 is 13 amino acids. CDR3 nucleotides: TGTGCCAGCCAGGACGGGAGCTCCTACGAGCAGTACTTC. Its protein is CASQDGSSYEQYF.

This chain uses TRBV27 with TRBJ2-1; D perhaps matches TRBD1 (6 bases). V gave up 1 base and J gave up 2 bases, with 12 bases separating them. Per the germline V gene, CDR1 is MNHEY and CDR2 is SMNVEV (reference sequence). The CDR3 covers 16 residues. CDR3 DNA: TGTGCCAGCAGTTTATTTAGGGCAGGGGCCTACAATGAGCAGTTCTTC. This encodes CASSLFRAGAYNEQFF.

The V call is TRBV18, the J call TRBJ1-2, with 8 bases fitting TRBD1. Germline lookup yields CDR1 KGHSH and CDR2 LQKENI. V trimming: 3 bases; J trimming: 3 bases; junction bases outside the gene matches: 3. This CDR3 has 14 residues. The CDR3 sequence: CASSPTGDHYGYTF. CDR3 nucleotides: TGTGCCAGCTCACCGACAGGGGACCACTATGGCTACACCTTC. Drawing the rest from reference TRBV18 and TRBJ1-2, the complete variable domain is NAGVMQNPRHLVRRRGQEARLRCSPMKGHSHVYWYRQLPEEGLKFMVYLQKENIIDESGMPKERFSAEFPKEGPSILRIQQVVRGDSAAYFCASSPTGDHYGYTFGSGTRLTVV.

The chain is built from TRBV27 and TRBJ2-2, with D possibly being TRBD2 (6 bases). Looked up from germline, CDR1 is MNHEY and CDR2 is SMNVEV (reference sequence). CDR3 size: 15 residues. V was pared by 3 bases and J by 3 bases, with 11 bases between. The DNA of the CDR3 is TGTGCCAGCAGTTTGGAGGGTTTTTACACCGGGGAGCTGTTTTTT. It codes for CASSLEGFYTGELFF.

This clone was detected only a few times. This chain connects TRBV5-1 to TRBJ1-2; D is perhaps TRBD1 (5 bases). The V end lost 0 bases, the J end lost 8 bases, and 14 bases lay between the germline ends. CDR1 is SGHRS and CDR2 is YFSETQ in the germline V gene. CDR3 size: 14 residues. The CDR3 nucleotides read TGCGCCAGCAGCTTGGGTGGTCAGGGTGTGGGCTACACCTTC. Its protein is CASSLGGQGVGYTF.

V usage is TRBV9 and J usage is TRBJ2-7, with 9 bases that match TRBD2. The V segment lost 3 bases and the J segment 1 base; nucleotides outside the gene matches: 2. This CDR3 is 14 amino acids long. CDR1 is SGDLS, CDR2 YYNGEE, per germline. The CDR3 spells CASSASGKSYEQYF. CDR3 nucleotides: TGTGCCAGCAGCGCTAGCGGGAAGTCCTACGAGCAGTACTTC. Full variable domain (missing parts from reference TRBV9 and TRBJ2-7): DSGVTQTPKHLITATGQRVTLRCSPRSGDLSVYWYQQSLDQGLQFLIQYYNGEERAKGNILERFSAQQFPDLHSELNLSSLELGDSALYFCASSASGKSYEQYFGPGTRLTVT.

The rearrangement joins TRBV14 to TRBJ2-5; 12 bases fit TRBD2. CDR1 and CDR2 (germline): SGHDN, FVKESK. There are 18 residues in the CDR3. The junction had 10 bases not matched to a gene; V was cut back by 4 bases and J by 1 base. CDR3 residues: CASSRGLAGIAPQETQYF. The CDR3, as DNA: TGTGCCAGCAGCCGAGGACTAGCGGGAATCGCCCCCCAAGAGACCCAGTACTTC.

The CDR3 DNA follows: TGCGCCAGCAGCCCCAAGACTAGCGGGGGAAACAATGAGCAGTTCTTC. This gives the protein CASSPKTSGGNNEQFF. V and J are TRBV5-1 and TRBJ2-1; 12 nucleotides line up with TRBD2. CDR3 size: 16 residues. Trimming removed 4 bases from V and 5 bases from J; junction bases left unmatched: 7. The V gene's germline CDR1 is SGHRS and CDR2 YFSETQ.

This clone was recorded a few times. The chain links TRBV19 to TRBJ2-2, with a tentative D call TRBD1 (7 bases). The germline V gene encodes CDR1 LNHDA and CDR2 SQIVND (reference sequence). V was clipped by 4 bases and J by 6 bases, with 18 bases between them. This CDR3 comprises 16 residues. CDR3 sequence reads: CASSRGGGASSGELFF. The CDR3 region has the DNA TGTGCCAGTAGTAGAGGAGGGGGCGCGTCGTCCGGGGAGCTGTTTTTT. The full variable domain, in which reference TRBV19 and TRBJ2-2 provide the parts outside the CDR3, is DGGITQSPKYLFRKEGQNVTLSCEQNLNHDAMYWYRQDPGQGLRLIYYSQIVNDFQKGDIAEGYSVSREKKESFPLTVTSAQKNPTAFYLCASSRGGGASSGELFFGEGSRLTVL.

This chain uses TRBV28 with TRBJ2-5, with D possibly being TRBD2 (6 bases). The CDR3 is 17 amino acids. Trimming left V 1 base short and J 3 bases short, with 18 bases between. The germline V gene encodes CDR1 MDHEN and CDR2 SYDVKM. CDR3 loop: CASSLLAAGGPEETQYF. CDR3 DNA: TGTGCCAGCAGTTTATTGGCGGCCGGAGGGCCGGAAGAGACCCAGTACTTC.

This rearrangement joins TRBV27 to TRBJ2-1; weak D call: TRBD2 (6 bases). Trimming removed 7 bases at V and 6 bases at J, with 16 bases between. The CDR3 runs to 14 residues. Germline values: CDR1 MNHEY, CDR2 SMNVEV (reference sequence). The chain's CDR3 is CASTTSLTSNEQFF. For the CDR3, the DNA is TGTGCCAGCACAACCTCCCTGACTAGCAATGAGCAGTTCTTC.

Written as DNA, the CDR3 is TGTGCCAGCAGCCGGGACTTATTATACAATGAGCAGTTCTTC. Translated, it gives CASSRDLLYNEQFF. V is TRBV7-9 and J is TRBJ2-1, with TRBD2 as a possible D gene (6 bases). Germline assignment: CDR1 SEHNR and CDR2 FQNEAQ (reference sequence). The V end was cut by 5 bases, the J end by 4 bases, with 12 bases between. The CDR3 totals 14 residues.

The chain couples TRBV7-9 to TRBJ2-1; 7 bases are a match to TRBD2. This CDR3 has 14 amino acids. In germline, CDR1 is SEHNR, CDR2 FQNEAQ (reference sequence). Germline trimming cut 1 base from V and 4 bases from J; bases unmatched to any gene: 1. The CDR3 coding sequence is TGTGCCAGCAGCTTAGTGGGAGGGTACAATGAGCAGTTCTTC. Its translation is CASSLVGGYNEQFF.

The CDR3 DNA is TGTGCCAGCCGGCAATCGGGGGACAGTTATGGCTACACCTTC. Amino acid sequence: CASRQSGDSYGYTF. The genes are TRBV6-4 and TRBJ1-2; 7 bases align to TRBD1. Trimming took 8 bases from V and 5 from J; bases not matched to a gene: 11. The germline gives CDR1 MRHNA, CDR2 SNTAGT. The CDR3 is 14 amino acids.

The chain employs TRBV7-8 and TRBJ2-7; perhaps TRBD2 as D (6 bases). The CDR3 has 14 residues. V shed 1 base and J shed 3 bases, with 10 bases lying between them. Looked up from germline, CDR1 is SGHVS and CDR2 is FQNEAQ. In DNA, the CDR3 is TGTGCCAGCAGCTTAGGGTGGGGGGACTACGAGCAGTACTTC. Translated, it gives CASSLGWGDYEQYF.

This chain links TRBV28 with TRBJ1-5, with D maybe TRBD1 (6 bases). Trimming shortened V by 7 bases and J by 3 bases, and 10 bases separated the two germline ends. CDR1 and CDR2 from the germline V gene are MDHEN and SYDVKM. The CDR3 extends over 13 amino acids. The DNA of the CDR3 is TGTGCCAGCAAGAGACAGGTCAATCAGCCCCAGCATTTT. This encodes CASKRQVNQPQHF.

The rearrangement joins TRBV6-5 to TRBJ2-7; 10 nucleotides match TRBD2. The V gene end was trimmed by 6 bases and the J gene end by 2 bases; junction bases not matched to a gene: 4. The germline V gene has CDR1 MNHEY and CDR2 SVGAGI. The CDR3 contains 14 residues. CDR3 sequence reads: CASRVAGGTYEQYF. In nucleotides, the CDR3 is TGTGCCAGCAGGGTAGCGGGAGGCACCTACGAGCAGTACTTC.

The chain combines TRBV11-2 with TRBJ2-7, with a tentative D call TRBD1 (6 bases). CDR3 length equals 16 residues. V was pared by 5 bases and J by 0 bases, with 17 bases between. The V gene's germline CDR1 is SGHAT and CDR2 FQNNGV. DNA of the CDR3: TGTGCCAGCAGCCCGATTGGACAGCTCCTCTCCTACGAGCAGTACTTC. Protein product: CASSPIGQLLSYEQYF.

The chain recombines TRBV3-1 (or the pseudogene TRBV3-2) with TRBJ2-2, with 11 bases identical to TRBD2. This CDR3 is built from 15 residues. Germline V gene sequence: CDR1 LGHDT, CDR2 YNNKEL (reference sequence). The trim removed 4 bases at V and 5 bases at J, leaving 3 bases unmatched. In DNA form, the CDR3 reads TGTGCCAGCAGCCTGCGACTAGCGGGGACCGGGGAGCTGTTTTTT. It yields the protein CASSLRLAGTGELFF.

The chain recombines TRBV7-9 with TRBJ2-1; TRBD2 aligns across 8 bases. With V trimmed by 8 bases and J by 4 bases, 13 bases remained unmatched. In germline, CDR1 is SEHNR, CDR2 FQNEAQ (reference sequence). The CDR3 is 16 amino acids. The CDR3 bases are TGTGCCAGCTCCGGCCGTGTAGCGGGACAATACAATGAGCAGTTCTTC. This translates into CASSGRVAGQYNEQFF.

The rearrangement uses TRBV19 and TRBJ2-2, with 9 bases identical to TRBD1. The CDR3 runs 15 residues. Germline assignment: CDR1 LNHDA and CDR2 SQIVND (reference sequence). The trim removed 6 bases at V and 6 bases at J, leaving 8 bases unmatched. The chain's CDR3 is CASSVVGQGAGELFF. The CDR3 bases are TGTGCCAGTAGCGTCGTGGGACAGGGCGCCGGGGAGCTGTTTTTT.